The present T cell receptor beta chain was sequenced within a study of tissue T cells after allogeneic stem cell transplantation. Study overall: Several unmodified and three CD34-selected T-cell-depleted grafts went to graft-versus-host disease patients. Several lines of graft-versus-host disease therapy were given to all patients, all with gastrointestinal involvement.

The CDR3 has 16 amino acids. The V gene end was trimmed by 5 bases and the J gene end by 0 bases; junction bases not matched to a gene: 4. Per the germline V gene, CDR1 is SGHTA and CDR2 is FQGTGA. Assay used: immunoSEQ multiplex PCR; TCRdb lists only in-frame clones, some missing. The table shows 28,000 or so clones, with roughly nine tenths occurring only once. Material: blood, obtained before transplantation. This rearrangement joins TRBV7-3 to TRBJ2-2; 9 positions match TRBD2. The source is a male donor at least 60 years old who later had graft-versus-host disease after an allogeneic stem cell transplant. The CDR3, as DNA: TGTGCCAGCAGCCCCGGACTAGCGCCGAACACCGGGGAGCTGTTTTTT. Its translation: CASSPGLAPNTGELFF.